This T cell receptor beta chain came from a study of CD4+ T cells in melanoma. Study results and limitations: A reported correlation linked neoantigen-specific CD4+ T cells to CD8+, macrophage and B cell function. Diverse differentiation states were reported for melanoma neoantigen-specific CD4+ T cells.

CDR1 is MNHEY and CDR2 is SVGAGI in the germline V gene. The CDR3 sequence is 13 residues long. Trimming cost V 0 bases and J 6 bases, with 8 bases left between them. Points on this clone: The antigen is unknown.

Data came from immunoSEQ multiplex PCR; TCRdb stores just in-frame clones and leaves some out. The sample has approximately 15,000 clones; roughly 60% are singletons. This clonotype originated in a human donor with melanoma. This chain joins TRBV6-5 and TRBJ2-5, with D possibly matching TRBD2 (5 bases). The sequencing sample was made of cells from a culture (not recorded whether cultured in vitro). CDR3 DNA sequence: TGTGCCAGCAGTTACTCGAGGGCTAAGACCCAGTACTTC. Translating it yields CASSYSRAKTQYF.